The clone carrying this T cell receptor beta chain occurred a few times. The data stem from a study of T cell changes during pregnancy in multiple sclerosis. The method was immunoSEQ multiplex PCR; TCRdb's version includes in-frame clones alone and lacks a portion of them. The table lists tens of thousands of clones, roughly 92% of them singletons. This CDR3 has 14 residues. V shed 5 bases, J shed 3 bases, and the junction held 5 bases outside the gene matches. Looked up from germline, CDR1 is SGDLS and CDR2 is YYNGEE. The chain joins TRBV9 to TRBJ1-5; 7 nucleotides align to TRBD1. Sequences were derived from peripheral blood, sampled after pregnancy. The source is a female donor with multiple sclerosis, enrolled in a pregnancy study. CDR3 bases: TGTGCCAGCAGTAACGACAGGGCCAATCAGCCCCAGCATTTT. It translates to CASSNDRANQPQHF.